This TCR beta chain stems from a study of early T cells in non-severe SARS-CoV-2 infection (dated by TCRdb to about 2021). Some background on the complete study: Because TCR sequencing relied on bulk RNA taken from unsorted whole blood, pairing of alpha and beta chains was not possible.

A case-control design nested within a healthcare worker cohort in London, UK, was used, with weekly nasopharyngeal swab PCR tests and blood sampling performed. Healthcare workers were enrolled in the week of the UK lockdown, from 23 to 31 March 2020, and were followed every week for up to roughly 16 weeks. Counted from cysteine to phenylalanine, this CDR3 has 15 amino acids. Just the 45-base CDR3 DNA is kept, in frame starting at base 1. From V the trimming removes 3 bases and from J it removes 4 bases, while the gene matches leave 7 bases of the junction unaccounted for. With regard to this clonotype: Its antigen target is currently unknown. One base away there is no much larger clone; base qualities are not given.

Findings and caveats that apply to the study as a whole: Matching against VDJdb was skewed toward anti-spike CD8 responses, likely underestimated virus-specific expansions, and missed private and CD4 specificities.

Receptors were amplified or captured by 5' RACE. Sequencing was carried out with a NextSeq 500. To correct for sequencing error and PCR bias, the TCR library protocol tagged individual cDNA molecules with unique molecular identifiers. Sequencing covered both TCR alpha and beta chains, and within each sample the abundances of alpha and beta sequences were tightly co-correlated. Concerning the study's data processing: Decombinator V4 was used to perform V gene, J gene and CDR3 annotation of TCR sequences. Expanded TCRs were defined as changing significantly between any two time points under a Poisson model with p below 0.0001. TCR abundances were normalised to the total number of TCRs sequenced in each sample and reported as counts per million. MAIT TCRs were defined by TRAV1-2 paired with TRAJ12, TRAJ20 or TRAJ33, and iNKT TCRs by TRAV10 paired with TRAJ18. VDJdb, accessed 1 November 2021, was searched for CMV, EBV and SARS-CoV-2 annotated TCRs, with TCRs annotated for multiple antigens excluded. TCRdb handled the public reads itself, with Q25 trimming in fastp and clone calling in MiXCR, and kept productive beta chains. Records with the same CDR3 protein are collapsed into one entry carrying the most frequent genes and DNA. TCRdb's processing, not the authors', yielded these V and J calls. Across this sample there are 40,000 to 60,000 distinct CDR3 sequences, with 5.5% to 8% seen only once. Approximately 3% of the sample is taken by the ten largest.

This clonotype was sampled from an adult who was a healthcare worker with PCR-confirmed SARS-CoV-2 infection or an uninfected control (not recorded which). The chain employs TRBV12-3 or TRBV12-4 and TRBJ2-3, and TRBD1 matches 7 of the central bases. This sample comprised whole blood, obtained at baseline. The base sequence is TGTGCCAGCAGTTTCTGGACAGGTGGCCCAGATACGCAGTATTTT. It translates to CASSFWTGGPDTQYF.